This TCR beta chain came from a study of identical twins. MiXCR, applied by TCRdb to the 5' RACE reads, yields one record per CDR3 protein. This table has about 690,000 distinct CDR3 sequences, around 20% appearing once. V gave up 5 bases and J gave up 5 bases, with 18 bases separating them. Germline assignment: CDR1 SGHTA and CDR2 FQGNSA. The CDR3 covers 15 residues. These data were also reused for a study on T cells expressing NK-cell markers.

The chain links TRBV7-2 to TRBJ2-5; maybe TRBD2 (5 bases). Source material: PBMCs. The clonotype was recovered from a woman between 18 and 30 years old in good health. CDR3 region: CASSKWTRARETQYF. The CDR3 nucleotides read TGTGCCAGCAGCAAGTGGACTCGTGCGAGGGAGACCCAGTACTTC.